This T cell receptor beta chain was recovered during a study of T-cell reconstitution after alpha-beta-depleted transplantation in children (TCRdb year 2016). Some background on the complete study: Using TCR repertoire profiling, the study followed T-cell immune reconstitution in a quantitative way in children after TCRalphabeta/CD19-depleted allogeneic hematopoietic cell transplantation.

This clonotype was observed at least ten times. Its cognate antigen has yet to be identified. No much larger clonotype is one base removed from it; base qualities were not supplied. Receptor libraries were prepared by PCR. The run used an Illumina HiSeq 2500. TCR library preparation used molecular barcoding, with unique molecular identifiers applied to normalize quantification of the TCRbeta repertoire. The public reads were reanalyzed by TCRdb: fastp trimming at Q25, MiXCR alignment, in-frame beta chains only. Entries are consolidated by CDR3 protein sequence, retaining the most common genes and DNA. The sample yields about 830,000 distinct CDR3 sequences; about 15% were counted once. Approximately 5% of the sample is taken by the ten largest. On the study overall, not on this receptor specifically: Over subsequent months, a decline in hyperexpanded clone frequencies was noted, and after one year, T-cell counts and TCRbeta diversity were mostly ascribed to newly produced T cells. In some patients, the high TCRbeta diversity seen at day 60 was put down to recipient T cells and intrathymic progenitors that had survived conditioning. The apparently early alphabetaT-cell count recovery about two months after transplant was reportedly dependent on only several hundred rapidly expanded clones derived from non-depleted graft cells.

The sample's treatment or condition, from its label and the paper: allogeneic hematopoietic cell transplantation with graft depleted of TCRalphabeta T cells and CD19 B cells. Transplant recipients were children who received TCRalphabeta/CD19-depleted allogeneic hematopoietic cell grafts. The sequence derives from a male patient aged 5 to 17 who had a stem cell transplant for acute lymphoblastic leukemia, so the T cells may come from the graft donor. The sequences come from PBMCs, mostly from graft donor cells, collected 360 days after TCRalphabeta/CD19-depleted stem cell transplant.

The bases read TGCAGCGCTGGGGGGTACGAGCAGTACTTC. Translation gives CSAGGYEQYF. This chain is built from TRBV20-1 and TRBJ2-7; D gene: possibly TRBD2, on 6 matching bases. From a lookup of the germline V gene (reference sequence), CDR1 and CDR2 are DFQATT and SNEGSKA. The CDR3 runs 10 amino acids, cysteine and phenylalanine included. Left in the record is the CDR3 DNA by itself, 30 bases read in frame from the first base.